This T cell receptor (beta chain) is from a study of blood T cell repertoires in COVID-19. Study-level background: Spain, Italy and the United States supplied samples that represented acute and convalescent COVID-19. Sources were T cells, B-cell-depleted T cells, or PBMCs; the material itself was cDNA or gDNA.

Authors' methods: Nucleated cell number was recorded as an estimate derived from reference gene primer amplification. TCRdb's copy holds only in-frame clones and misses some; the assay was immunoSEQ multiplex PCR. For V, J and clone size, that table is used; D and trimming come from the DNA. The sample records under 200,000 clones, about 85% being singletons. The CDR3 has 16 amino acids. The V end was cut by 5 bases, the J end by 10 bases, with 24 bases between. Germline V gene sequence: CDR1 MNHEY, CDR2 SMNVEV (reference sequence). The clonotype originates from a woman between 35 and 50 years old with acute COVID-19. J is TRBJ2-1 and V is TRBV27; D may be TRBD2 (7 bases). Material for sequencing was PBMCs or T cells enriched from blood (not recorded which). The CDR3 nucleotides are TGTGCCAGCAGTAACCGGGACTACTCACGAAGGGGGGAGCAGTTCTTC. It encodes CASSNRDYSRRGEQFF.